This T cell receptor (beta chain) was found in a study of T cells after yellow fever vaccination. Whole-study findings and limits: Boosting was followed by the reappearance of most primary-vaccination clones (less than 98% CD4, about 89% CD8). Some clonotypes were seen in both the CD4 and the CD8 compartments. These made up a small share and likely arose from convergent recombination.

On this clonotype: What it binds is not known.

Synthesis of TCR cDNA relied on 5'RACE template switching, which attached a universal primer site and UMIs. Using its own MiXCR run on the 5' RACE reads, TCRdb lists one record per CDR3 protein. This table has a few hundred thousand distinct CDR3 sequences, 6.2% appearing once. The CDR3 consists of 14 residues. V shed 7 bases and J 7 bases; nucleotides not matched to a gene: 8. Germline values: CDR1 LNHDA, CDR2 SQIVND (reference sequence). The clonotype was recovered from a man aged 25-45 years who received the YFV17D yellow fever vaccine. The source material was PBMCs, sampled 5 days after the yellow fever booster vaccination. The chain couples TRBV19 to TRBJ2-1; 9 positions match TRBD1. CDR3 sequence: CASTLGTGLNEQFF. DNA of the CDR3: TGTGCCAGTACCCTCGGGACAGGGTTGAATGAGCAGTTCTTC.